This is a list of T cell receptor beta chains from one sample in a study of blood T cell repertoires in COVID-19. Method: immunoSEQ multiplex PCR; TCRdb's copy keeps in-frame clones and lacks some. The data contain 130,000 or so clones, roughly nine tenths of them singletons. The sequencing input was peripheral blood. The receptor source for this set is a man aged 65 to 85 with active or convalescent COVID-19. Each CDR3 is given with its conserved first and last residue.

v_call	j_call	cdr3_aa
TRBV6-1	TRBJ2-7	CASSEASLAGVEQYF
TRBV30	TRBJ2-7	CAWSVIQGLEQYF
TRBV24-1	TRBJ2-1	CATSDLRDQGAYEQFF
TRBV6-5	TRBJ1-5	CASSWAGVNQPQHF
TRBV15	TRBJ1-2	CATSRDQTHYGYTF
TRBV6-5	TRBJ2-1	CASSYSSNEQFF
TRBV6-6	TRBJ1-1	CASGFDAWPEAFF
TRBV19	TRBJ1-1	CASSSGSLLQNTEAFF
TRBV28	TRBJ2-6	CASSFRKPGGANVLTF
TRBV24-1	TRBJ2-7	CATSSSSGVYEQYF
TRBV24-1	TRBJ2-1	CATSDSGLAASSYNEQFF
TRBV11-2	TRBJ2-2	CASSFRDRSAGELFF
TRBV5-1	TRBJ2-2	CASYLQGGTGELFF
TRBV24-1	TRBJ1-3	CATSDGQFSGNTIYF
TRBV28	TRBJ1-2	CASREGRPDYGYTF
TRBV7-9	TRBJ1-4	CASSFYLNEKLFF